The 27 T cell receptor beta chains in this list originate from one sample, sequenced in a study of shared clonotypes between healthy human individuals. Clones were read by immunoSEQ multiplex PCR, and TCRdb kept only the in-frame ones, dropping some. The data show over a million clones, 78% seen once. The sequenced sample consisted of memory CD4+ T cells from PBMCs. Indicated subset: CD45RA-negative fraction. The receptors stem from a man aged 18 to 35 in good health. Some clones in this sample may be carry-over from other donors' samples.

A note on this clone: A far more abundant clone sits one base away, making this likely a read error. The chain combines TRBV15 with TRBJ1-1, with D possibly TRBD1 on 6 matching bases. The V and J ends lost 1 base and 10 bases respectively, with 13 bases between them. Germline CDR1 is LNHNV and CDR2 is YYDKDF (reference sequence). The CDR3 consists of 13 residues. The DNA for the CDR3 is TGTGCCACCAGCAGAGGGACAGATTCGATAGCTTTCTTT. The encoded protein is CATSRGTDSIAFF.

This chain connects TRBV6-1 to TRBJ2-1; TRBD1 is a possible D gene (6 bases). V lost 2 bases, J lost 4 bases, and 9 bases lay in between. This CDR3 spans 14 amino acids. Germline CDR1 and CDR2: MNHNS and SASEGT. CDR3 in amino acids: CASSEPGHYNEQFF. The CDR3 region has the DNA TGTGCCAGCAGTGAACCGGGACATTACAATGAGCAGTTCTTC.

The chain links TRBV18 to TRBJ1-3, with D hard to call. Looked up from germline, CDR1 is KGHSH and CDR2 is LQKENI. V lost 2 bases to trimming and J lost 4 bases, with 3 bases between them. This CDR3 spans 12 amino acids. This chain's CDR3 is CASSPKGNTIYF. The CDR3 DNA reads TGTGCCAGCTCACCAAAGGGAAACACCATATATTTT.

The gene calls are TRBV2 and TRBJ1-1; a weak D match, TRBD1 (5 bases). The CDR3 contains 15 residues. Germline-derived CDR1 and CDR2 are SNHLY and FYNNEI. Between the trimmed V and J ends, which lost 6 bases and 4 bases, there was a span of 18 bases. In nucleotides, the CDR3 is TGTGCCAGCAGGGCCAATGGGGCTAGTAGCACTGAAGCTTTCTTT. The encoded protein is CASRANGASSTEAFF.

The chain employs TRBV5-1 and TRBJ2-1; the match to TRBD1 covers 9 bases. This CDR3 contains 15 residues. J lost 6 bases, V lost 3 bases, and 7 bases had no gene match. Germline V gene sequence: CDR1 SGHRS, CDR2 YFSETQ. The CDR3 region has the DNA TGCGCCAGCAGCTCAGACAGGGGGATAGTCAATGAGCAGTTCTTC. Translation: CASSSDRGIVNEQFF.

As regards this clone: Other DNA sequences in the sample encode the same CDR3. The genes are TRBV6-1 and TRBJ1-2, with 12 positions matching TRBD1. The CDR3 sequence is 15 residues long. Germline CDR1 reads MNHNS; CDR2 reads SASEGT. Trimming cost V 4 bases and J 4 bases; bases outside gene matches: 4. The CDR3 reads CASSGRDRGLYGYTF. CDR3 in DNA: TGTGCCAGCAGTGGTCGGGACAGGGGGCTCTATGGCTACACCTTC.

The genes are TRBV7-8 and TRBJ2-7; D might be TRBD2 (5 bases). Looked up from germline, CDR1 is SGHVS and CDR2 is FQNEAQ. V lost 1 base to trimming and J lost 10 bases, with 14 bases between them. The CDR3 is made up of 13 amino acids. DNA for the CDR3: TGTGCCAGCAGCTTAGGTGGAGCGGCGGTTCAGTACTTC. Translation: CASSLGGAAVQYF.

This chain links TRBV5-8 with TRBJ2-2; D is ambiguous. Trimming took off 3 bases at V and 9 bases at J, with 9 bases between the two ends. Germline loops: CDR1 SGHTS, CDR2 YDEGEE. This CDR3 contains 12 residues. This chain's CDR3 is CASSYGRRELFF. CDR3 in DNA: TGTGCCAGCAGCTACGGGCGCCGGGAGCTGTTTTTT.

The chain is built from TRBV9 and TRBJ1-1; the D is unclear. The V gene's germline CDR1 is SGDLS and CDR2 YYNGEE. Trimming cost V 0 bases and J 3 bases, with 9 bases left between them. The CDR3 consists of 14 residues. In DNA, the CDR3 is TGTGCCAGCAGCGTAGGGCAAAGAGACACTGAAGCTTTCTTT. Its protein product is CASSVGQRDTEAFF.

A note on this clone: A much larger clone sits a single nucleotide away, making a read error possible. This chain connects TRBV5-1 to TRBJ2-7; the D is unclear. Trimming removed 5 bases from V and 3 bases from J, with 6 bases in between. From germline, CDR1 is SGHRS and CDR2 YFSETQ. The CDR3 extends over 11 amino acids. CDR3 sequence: CASSNNYEQYF. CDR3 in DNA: TGCGCCAGCAGTAATAACTACGAGCAGTACTTC.

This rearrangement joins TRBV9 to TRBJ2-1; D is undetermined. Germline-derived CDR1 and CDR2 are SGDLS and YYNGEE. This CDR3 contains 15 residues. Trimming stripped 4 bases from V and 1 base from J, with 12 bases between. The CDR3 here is CASSPRPGSYNEQFF. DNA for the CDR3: TGTGCCAGCAGCCCGCGCCCAGGATCCTACAATGAGCAGTTCTTC. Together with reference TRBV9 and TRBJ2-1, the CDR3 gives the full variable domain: DSGVTQTPKHLITATGQRVTLRCSPRSGDLSVYWYQQSLDQGLQFLIQYYNGEERAKGNILERFSAQQFPDLHSELNLSSLELGDSALYFCASSPRPGSYNEQFFGPGTRLTVL.

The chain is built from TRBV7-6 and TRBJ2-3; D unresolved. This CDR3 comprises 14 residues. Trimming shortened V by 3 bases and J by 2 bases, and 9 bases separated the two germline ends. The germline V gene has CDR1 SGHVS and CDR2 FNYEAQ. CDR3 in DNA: TGTGCCAGCAGCTTTCCAGTATCCACAGATACGCAGTATTTT. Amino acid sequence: CASSFPVSTDTQYF.

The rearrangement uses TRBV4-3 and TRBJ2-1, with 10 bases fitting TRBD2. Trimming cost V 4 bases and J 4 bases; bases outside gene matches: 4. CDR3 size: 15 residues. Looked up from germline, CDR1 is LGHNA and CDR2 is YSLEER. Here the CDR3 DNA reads TGCGCCAGCAGCCGTGGACTAGCGGAGTACAATGAGCAGTTCTTC. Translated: CASSRGLAEYNEQFF.

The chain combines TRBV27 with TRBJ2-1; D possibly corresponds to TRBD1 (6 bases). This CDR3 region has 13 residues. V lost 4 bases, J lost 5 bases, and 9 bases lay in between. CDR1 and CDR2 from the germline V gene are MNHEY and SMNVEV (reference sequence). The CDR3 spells CASSSYRDNEQFF. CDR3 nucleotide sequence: TGTGCCAGCAGTTCCTACAGGGACAATGAGCAGTTCTTC.

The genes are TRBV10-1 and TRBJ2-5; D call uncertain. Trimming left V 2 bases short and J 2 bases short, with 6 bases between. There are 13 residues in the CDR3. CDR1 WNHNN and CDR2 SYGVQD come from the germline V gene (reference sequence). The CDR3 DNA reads TGCGCCAGCAGTGAGCGCCCACAAGAGACCCAGTACTTC. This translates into CASSERPQETQYF.

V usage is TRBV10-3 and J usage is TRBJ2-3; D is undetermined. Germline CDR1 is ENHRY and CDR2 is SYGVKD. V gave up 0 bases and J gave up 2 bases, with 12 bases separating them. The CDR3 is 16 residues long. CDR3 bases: TGTGCCATCAGTGAGTCGGCTAGGGCCGTCACAGATACGCAGTATTTT. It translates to CAISESARAVTDTQYF.

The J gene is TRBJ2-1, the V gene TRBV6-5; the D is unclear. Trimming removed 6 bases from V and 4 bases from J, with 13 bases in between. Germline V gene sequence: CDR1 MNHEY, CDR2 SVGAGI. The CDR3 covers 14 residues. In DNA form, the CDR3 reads TGTGCCAGCAGGGTGCGGAGCTATTACAATGAGCAGTTCTTC. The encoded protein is CASRVRSYYNEQFF.

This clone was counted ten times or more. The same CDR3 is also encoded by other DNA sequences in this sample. The CDR3 DNA reads as TGTGCCAGCAGTTTTCAAAGGGGTCGAAACTCTGGGGCCAACGTCCTGACTTTC. Amino acids: CASSFQRGRNSGANVLTF. The V gene is TRBV28, the J gene TRBJ2-6, with a tentative D call TRBD1 (5 bases). Trimming left V 3 bases short and J 0 bases short, with 15 bases between. The CDR3 is made up of 18 amino acids. Germline CDR1 MDHEN, CDR2 SYDVKM.

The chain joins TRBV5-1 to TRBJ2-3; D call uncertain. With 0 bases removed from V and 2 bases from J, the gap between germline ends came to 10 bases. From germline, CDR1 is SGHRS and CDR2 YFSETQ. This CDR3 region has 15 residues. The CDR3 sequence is CASSLVRTPTDTQYF. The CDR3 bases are TGCGCCAGCAGCTTGGTCCGAACGCCCACAGATACGCAGTATTTT.

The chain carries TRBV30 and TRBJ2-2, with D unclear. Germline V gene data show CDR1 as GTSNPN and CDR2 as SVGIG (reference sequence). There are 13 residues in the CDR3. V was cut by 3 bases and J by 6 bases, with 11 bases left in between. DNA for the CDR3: TGTGCCTGGAGGAGCTTCGCTGCCGGGGAGCTGTTTTTT. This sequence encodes CAWRSFAAGELFF.

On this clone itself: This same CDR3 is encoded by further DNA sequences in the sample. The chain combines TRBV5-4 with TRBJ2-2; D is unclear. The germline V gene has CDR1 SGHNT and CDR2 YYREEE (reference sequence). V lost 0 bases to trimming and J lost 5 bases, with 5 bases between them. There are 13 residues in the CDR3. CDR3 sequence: CASSLGLTGELFF. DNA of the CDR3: TGTGCCAGCAGCTTGGGACTGACCGGGGAGCTGTTTTTT.

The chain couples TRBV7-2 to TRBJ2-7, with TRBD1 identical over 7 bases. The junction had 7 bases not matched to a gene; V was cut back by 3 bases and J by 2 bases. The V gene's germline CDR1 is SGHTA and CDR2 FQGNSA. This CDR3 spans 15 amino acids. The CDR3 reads CASSLGPGGTYEQYF. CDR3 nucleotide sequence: TGTGCCAGCAGCTTGGGGCCAGGGGGAACCTACGAGCAGTACTTC.

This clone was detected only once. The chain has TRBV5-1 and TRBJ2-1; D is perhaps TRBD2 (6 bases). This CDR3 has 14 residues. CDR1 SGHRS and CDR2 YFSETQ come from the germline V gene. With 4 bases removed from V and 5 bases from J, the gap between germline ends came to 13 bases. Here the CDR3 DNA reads TGCGCCAGCAGCCCCAGGACTAATCACAATGAGCAGTTCTTC. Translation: CASSPRTNHNEQFF.

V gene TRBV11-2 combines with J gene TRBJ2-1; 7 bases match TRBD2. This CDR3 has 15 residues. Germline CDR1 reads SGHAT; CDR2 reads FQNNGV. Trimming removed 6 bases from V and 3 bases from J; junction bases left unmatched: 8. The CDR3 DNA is TGTGCCAGCAGGCACAATAGCGGGCTCTACAATGAGCAGTTCTTC. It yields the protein CASRHNSGLYNEQFF.

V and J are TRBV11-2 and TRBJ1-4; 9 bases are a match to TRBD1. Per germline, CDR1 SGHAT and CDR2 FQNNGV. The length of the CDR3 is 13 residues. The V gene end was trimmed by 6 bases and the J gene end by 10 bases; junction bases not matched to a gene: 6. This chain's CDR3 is CASRRDREGKLFF. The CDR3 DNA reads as TGTGCCAGCAGGAGGGACAGGGAGGGAAAACTGTTTTTT. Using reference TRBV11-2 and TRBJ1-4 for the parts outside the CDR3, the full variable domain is EAGVAQSPRYKIIEKRQSVAFWCNPISGHATLYWYQQILGQGPKLLIQFQNNGVVDDSQLPKDRFSAERLKGVDSTLKIQPAKLEDSAVYLCASRRDREGKLFFGSGTQLSVL.

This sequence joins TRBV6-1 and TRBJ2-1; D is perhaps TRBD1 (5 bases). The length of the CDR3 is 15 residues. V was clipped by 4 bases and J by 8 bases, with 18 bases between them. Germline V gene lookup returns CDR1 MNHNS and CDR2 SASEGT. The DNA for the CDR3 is TGTGCCAGCAGTGCAACCTGGACATATGGGGATGAGCAGTTCTTC. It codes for CASSATWTYGDEQFF.

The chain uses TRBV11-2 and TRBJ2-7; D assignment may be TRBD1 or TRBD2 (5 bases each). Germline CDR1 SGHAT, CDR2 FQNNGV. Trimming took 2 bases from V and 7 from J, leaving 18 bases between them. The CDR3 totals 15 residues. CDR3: CASSLQGTRYGEQYF. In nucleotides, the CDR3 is TGTGCCAGCAGCTTACAAGGGACGCGGTACGGTGAGCAGTACTTC.